This T cell receptor beta chain emerged from a study of blood T cell repertoires in COVID-19. About the research overall: Researchers got acute and convalescent COVID-19 samples from the United States, Italy and Spain.

Measured with immunoSEQ multiplex PCR; TCRdb has only the in-frame clones, and not every one. The table includes 250,000 or so clones, around 87% detected once. Germline CDR1 is SGHDT and CDR2 is YYEEEE. Trimming pared 3 bases from V and 4 bases from J, leaving 10 bases between. The CDR3 consists of 13 residues. Sequenced: peripheral blood. The source of this sequence is a woman aged 40 to 50 who had recovered from COVID-19. The genes are TRBV5-6 and TRBJ1-2, with D possibly TRBD1 on 5 matching bases. The CDR3 sequence is CASSSQGFYGYTF. CDR3 DNA sequence: TGTGCCAGCAGCTCTCAGGGCTTCTATGGCTACACCTTC.